The 24 T cell receptor beta chains below all came from one sample that was sequenced in a study of blood T cell repertoires in COVID-19. Assay: immunoSEQ multiplex PCR; the TCRdb copy retains only in-frame clones and omits some. Of fewer than 300,000 clones listed, approximately 90% are singletons. The source material was peripheral blood. Every receptor here comes from a woman in her forties who had recovered from COVID-19.

This rearrangement joins TRBV7-9 to TRBJ2-2; 11 bases fit TRBD2. Germline values: CDR1 SEHNR, CDR2 FQNEAQ (reference sequence). The CDR3 is made up of 15 amino acids. J gave up 5 bases and V 6 bases, and 5 bases lay outside the gene matches. CDR3 DNA sequence: TGTGCCAGCAGTCCACTAGCGGGAGTTACCGGGGAGCTGTTTTTT. It encodes CASSPLAGVTGELFF. The full variable domain, with the rest looked up from reference TRBV7-9 and TRBJ2-2, is DTGVSQNPRHKITKRGQNVTFRCDPISEHNRLYWYRQTLGQGPEFLTYFQNEAQLEKSRLLSDRFSAERPKGSFSTLEIQRTEQGDSAMYLCASSPLAGVTGELFFGEGSRLTVL.

This clone has just one count. CDR3 in amino acids: CASSLEGRGPNYGYTF. CDR3 in DNA: TGCGCCAGCAGCTTGGAGGGGCGGGGACCAAACTATGGCTACACCTTC. This chain joins TRBV5-1 and TRBJ1-2; maybe TRBD1 (5 bases). The CDR3 consists of 16 residues. The V and J ends lost 0 bases and 2 bases respectively, with 14 bases between them. Germline V gene data show CDR1 as SGHRS and CDR2 as YFSETQ.

V gene TRBV6-5 combines with J gene TRBJ2-7; 12 bases match TRBD2. The CDR3 covers 13 residues. Germline trimming cut 6 bases from V and 7 bases from J; bases unmatched to any gene: 4. Looked up from germline, CDR1 is MNHEY and CDR2 is SVGAGI. The CDR3 region is CASRTGLAGEQYF. CDR3 DNA sequence: TGTGCCAGCAGAACAGGACTAGCGGGGGAGCAGTACTTC.

This clone was counted a single time. The genes are TRBV15 and TRBJ1-4, with D possibly TRBD1 on 6 matching bases. Trimming cost V 7 bases and J 4 bases, with 13 bases left between them. The CDR3 loop spans 14 amino acids. Germline CDR1 reads LNHNV; CDR2 reads YYDKDF (reference sequence). CDR3: CATTAGGLNEKLFF. The CDR3 region has the DNA TGTGCCACCACCGCCGGGGGGCTTAATGAAAAACTGTTTTTT.

The chain couples TRBV7-3 to TRBJ2-1, with 8 nucleotides matching TRBD2. Germline trimming cut 3 bases from V and 6 bases from J; bases unmatched to any gene: 10. This CDR3 has 16 amino acids. Germline V gene sequence: CDR1 SGHTA, CDR2 FQGTGA. CDR3 nucleotide sequence: TGTGCCAGCAGCTTCCGTCCCGGGAGGGCCGGCAATGAGCAGTTCTTC. It yields the protein CASSFRPGRAGNEQFF. The full variable domain, completed using reference TRBV7-3 and TRBJ2-1, is GAGVSQTPSNKVTEKGKYVELRCDPISGHTALYWYRQSLGQGPEFLIYFQGTGAADDSGLPNDRFFAVRPEGSVSTLKIQRTERGDSAVYLCASSFRPGRAGNEQFFGPGTRLTVL.

The chain couples TRBV4-2 to TRBJ2-3; tentatively, D is TRBD2 (6 bases). The CDR3 has 15 residues. The V and J ends lost 1 base and 0 bases respectively, with 8 bases between them. Per the germline V gene, CDR1 is LGHNA and CDR2 is YNFKEQ. In DNA form, the CDR3 reads TGTGCCAGCAGCCAAGGGGGGACTAGCACAGATACGCAGTATTTT. Its translation is CASSQGGTSTDTQYF.

This rearrangement joins TRBV7-2 to TRBJ1-1, with TRBD1 identical over 8 bases. The germline V gene encodes CDR1 SGHTA and CDR2 FQGNSA. V trimming: 3 bases; J trimming: 5 bases; junction bases outside the gene matches: 5. The CDR3 is made up of 14 amino acids. The CDR3 loop reads CASSFRQGFTEAFF. For the CDR3, the DNA is TGTGCCAGCAGCTTTCGACAGGGGTTTACTGAAGCTTTCTTT.

The chain combines TRBV6-5 with TRBJ1-1; TRBD1 matches at 11 bases. J was trimmed by 4 bases and V by 4 bases; bases with no gene match: 5. The CDR3 sequence is 15 residues long. From germline, CDR1 is MNHEY and CDR2 SVGAGI. The CDR3 here is CASSSGGQGGTEAFF. The DNA of the CDR3 is TGTGCCAGCAGTTCCGGGGGACAGGGGGGCACTGAAGCTTTCTTT.

The chain combines TRBV2 with TRBJ2-3; 11 nucleotides agree with TRBD2. Germline lookup yields CDR1 SNHLY and CDR2 FYNNEI. The V segment lost 10 bases and the J segment 0 bases; nucleotides outside the gene matches: 12. The CDR3 spans 17 residues. This CDR3 is CAIPSTTSGTSTDTQYF. The CDR3 DNA sequence: TGTGCCATCCCATCCACGACTAGCGGGACTAGCACAGATACGCAGTATTTT.

V gene TRBV4-3 combines with J gene TRBJ2-2; 9 positions match TRBD2. The CDR3 loop spans 17 amino acids. V shed 0 bases and J 3 bases; nucleotides not matched to a gene: 5. CDR1 is LGHNA, CDR2 YSLEER, per germline. CDR3 sequence (DNA): TGCGCCAGCAGCCAAGAGGCGGGAGGGCGGGACACCGGGGAGCTGTTTTTT. As protein: CASSQEAGGRDTGELFF.

The chain carries TRBV11-2 and TRBJ2-5; tentatively, D is TRBD2 (6 bases). The CDR3 runs 15 residues. Trimming left V 1 base short and J 1 base short, with 10 bases between. Looked up from germline, CDR1 is SGHAT and CDR2 is FQNNGV. DNA for the CDR3: TGTGCCAGCAGCTTAGGGAGGGCAGCCCAAGAGACCCAGTACTTC. Amino acid sequence: CASSLGRAAQETQYF.

This clone was observed a single time. V usage is TRBV29-1 and J usage is TRBJ2-1; 13 bases match TRBD2. Looked up from germline, CDR1 is SQVTM and CDR2 is ANQGSEA. CDR3 length: 16 amino acids. V was pared by 8 bases and J by 2 bases, with 9 bases of the junction left unmatched. The CDR3 spells CSCNGLAGETYNEQFF. The CDR3 nucleotides are TGCAGCTGTAACGGACTAGCGGGAGAAACCTACAATGAGCAGTTCTTC.

The chain uses TRBV30 and TRBJ1-4; D gene unclear. V lost 1 base to trimming and J lost 8 bases, with 8 bases between them. Germline assignment: CDR1 GTSNPN and CDR2 SVGIG (reference sequence). The CDR3 runs 12 residues. The chain's CDR3 is CAWSARGEKLFF. In DNA, the CDR3 is TGTGCCTGGAGTGCGAGAGGGGAAAAACTGTTTTTT.

The CDR3 region has the DNA TGTGCCAGCAGCCCTTATCTGGACAGCATGAACACTGAAGCTTTCTTT. Encoded protein: CASSPYLDSMNTEAFF. The V call is TRBV5-5, the J call TRBJ1-1, with D possibly TRBD1 on 6 matching bases. The CDR3 covers 16 residues. V was clipped by 4 bases and J by 0 bases, with 16 bases between them. CDR1 and CDR2 (germline): SGHKS, YYEKEE (reference sequence).

The genes are TRBV6-5 and TRBJ1-4; 9 positions agree with TRBD1. The V segment lost 10 bases and the J segment 8 bases; nucleotides outside the gene matches: 11. This CDR3 spans 14 amino acids. Germline V lookup: CDR1 MNHEY, CDR2 SVGAGI. CDR3 DNA: TGTGCCACCTCTCGGGACAGGGTCGGGGAAAAACTGTTTTTT. Translating it yields CATSRDRVGEKLFF.

This chain connects TRBV27 to TRBJ2-7, with D perhaps matching TRBD1 (5 bases). V was pared by 4 bases and J by 0 bases, with 10 bases between. The CDR3 contains 14 residues. Germline V gene data show CDR1 as MNHEY and CDR2 as SMNVEV (reference sequence). The CDR3 region has the DNA TGTGCCAGCAGTTGGGGCCTTGGCTCCTACGAGCAGTACTTC. It codes for CASSWGLGSYEQYF.

A single count supports this clone. The chain is built from TRBV11-2 and TRBJ2-5; 8 nucleotides line up with TRBD2. Looked up from germline, CDR1 is SGHAT and CDR2 is FQNNGV. V gave up 1 base and J gave up 5 bases; unmatched junction bases: 6. This CDR3 has 15 amino acids. DNA for the CDR3: TGTGCCAGCAGCTTAGGGGTGGTAGCGGGGGAGACCCAGTACTTC. Translating it yields CASSLGVVAGETQYF.

The gene calls are TRBV19 and TRBJ1-5; 10 bases fit TRBD1. Germline loops: CDR1 LNHDA, CDR2 SQIVND (reference sequence). With 5 bases clipped from V and 9 bases from J, the junction kept 10 bases outside the gene matches. The CDR3 length is 15 residues. CDR3 bases: TGTGCCAGTAGTGCCTGGGACAGGGGCGTGGGGCCCCAGCATTTT. Protein: CASSAWDRGVGPQHF.

This chain uses TRBV29-1 with TRBJ2-1; D is perhaps TRBD1 or TRBD2 (6 bases each). CDR3 length equals 15 residues. Germline lookup yields CDR1 SQVTM and CDR2 ANQGSEA. V gave up 7 bases and J gave up 2 bases, with 18 bases separating them. The CDR3 sequence is CSGGASGTTYNEQFF. The CDR3 DNA is TGCAGCGGGGGGGCCTCGGGTACTACCTACAATGAGCAGTTCTTC.

The rearrangement joins TRBV7-9 to TRBJ2-1, with D maybe TRBD2 (6 bases). The germline gives CDR1 SEHNR, CDR2 FQNEAQ (reference sequence). V was cut by 5 bases and J by 5 bases, with 22 bases left in between. This CDR3 is built from 17 residues. CDR3 coding DNA: TGTGCCAGCAGCCCAGGAGGCTGGGCTAGCGACAACAATGAGCAGTTCTTC. Translating it yields CASSPGGWASDNNEQFF.

V usage is TRBV10-3 and J usage is TRBJ2-1; 9 positions agree with TRBD1. The trim removed 10 bases at V and 7 bases at J, leaving 8 bases unmatched. This CDR3 contains 13 residues. Germline lookup yields CDR1 ENHRY and CDR2 SYGVKD. This CDR3 is CATRQGGVNEQFF. CDR3 in DNA: TGTGCCACCCGACAGGGGGGGGTTAATGAGCAGTTCTTC.

V and J are TRBV7-2 and TRBJ1-2; no definite D call. This CDR3 region has 15 residues. Trimming cost V 0 bases and J 4 bases, with 12 bases left between them. Germline V gene sequence: CDR1 SGHTA, CDR2 FQGNSA. CDR3: CASSLAPTGSYGYTF. The CDR3, as DNA: TGTGCCAGCAGCTTAGCCCCAACTGGGAGCTATGGCTACACCTTC.

The genes are TRBV5-1 and TRBJ2-3; maybe TRBD1 (6 bases). Trimming took off 7 bases at V and 1 base at J, with 22 bases between the two ends. Germline V gives CDR1 SGHRS, CDR2 YFSETQ. This CDR3 region has 17 residues. The CDR3 nucleotides are TGCGCCAGCGCCCCCCTTGGGGGCGGGTTTCGCACAGATACGCAGTATTTT. Translating it yields CASAPLGGGFRTDTQYF.

The J gene is TRBJ2-3, the V gene TRBV20-1, with no clear D. With 6 bases removed from V and 5 bases from J, the gap between germline ends came to 9 bases. The CDR3 runs to 11 residues. From germline, CDR1 is DFQATT and CDR2 SNEGSKA (reference sequence). CDR3 sequence reads: CSAQKVDTQYF. Here the CDR3 DNA reads TGCAGTGCCCAGAAAGTAGATACGCAGTATTTT.